This TCR beta chain was sequenced for a study of metastatic and nonmetastatic thyroid tumors. At the level of the study: Repertoires from malignant and benign thyroid patients were compared across blood and tumor or nodule tissue.

Before thyroid surgery, none of the patients had received any treatment. TCRdb re-analyzed the PCR reads through MiXCR. The sample shows around 20,000 clones, 32% of them seen only once. The germline V gene encodes CDR1 MNHNS and CDR2 SASEGT. V shed 1 base and J 3 bases; nucleotides not matched to a gene: 5. The CDR3 sequence is 16 residues long. Specimen: adjacent normal tissue. The chain joins TRBV6-1 to TRBJ2-3; TRBD1 aligns across 9 bases. This receptor was identified in a female donor with papillary thyroid cancer or a benign thyroid nodule (not recorded which). Some clones in this sample may be carry-over from other donors' samples. CDR3 in amino acids: CASSEGDRVKTDTQYF. The CDR3 coding sequence is TGTGCCAGCAGTGAAGGGGACAGGGTTAAAACAGATACGCAGTATTTT.